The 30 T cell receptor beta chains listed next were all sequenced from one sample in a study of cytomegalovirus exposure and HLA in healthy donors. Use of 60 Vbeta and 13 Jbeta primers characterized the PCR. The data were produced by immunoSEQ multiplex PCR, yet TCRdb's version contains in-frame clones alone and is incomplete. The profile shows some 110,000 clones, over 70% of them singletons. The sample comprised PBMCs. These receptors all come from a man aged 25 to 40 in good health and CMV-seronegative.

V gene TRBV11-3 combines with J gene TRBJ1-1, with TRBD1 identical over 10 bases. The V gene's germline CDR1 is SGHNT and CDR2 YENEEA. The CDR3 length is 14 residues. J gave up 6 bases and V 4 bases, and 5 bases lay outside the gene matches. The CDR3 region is CASSSGQGSPEAFF. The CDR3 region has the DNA TGTGCCAGCAGCTCGGGACAGGGGTCACCTGAAGCTTTCTTT.

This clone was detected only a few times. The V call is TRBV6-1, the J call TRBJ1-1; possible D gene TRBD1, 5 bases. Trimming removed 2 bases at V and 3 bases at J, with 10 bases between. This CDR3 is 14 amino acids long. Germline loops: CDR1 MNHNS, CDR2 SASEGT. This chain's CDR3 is CASSERGVDTEAFF. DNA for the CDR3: TGTGCCAGCAGTGAACGGGGGGTGGACACTGAAGCTTTCTTT.

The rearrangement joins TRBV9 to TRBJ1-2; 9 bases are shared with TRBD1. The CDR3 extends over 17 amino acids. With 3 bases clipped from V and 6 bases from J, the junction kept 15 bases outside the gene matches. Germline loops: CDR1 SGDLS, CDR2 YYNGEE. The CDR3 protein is CASSAAPLSRDRDGYTF. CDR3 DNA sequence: TGTGCCAGCAGCGCCGCCCCTCTGTCCCGGGACAGGGATGGCTACACCTTC. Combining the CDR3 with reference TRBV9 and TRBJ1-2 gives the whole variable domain DSGVTQTPKHLITATGQRVTLRCSPRSGDLSVYWYQQSLDQGLQFLIQYYNGEERAKGNILERFSAQQFPDLHSELNLSSLELGDSALYFCASSAAPLSRDRDGYTFGSGTRLTVV.

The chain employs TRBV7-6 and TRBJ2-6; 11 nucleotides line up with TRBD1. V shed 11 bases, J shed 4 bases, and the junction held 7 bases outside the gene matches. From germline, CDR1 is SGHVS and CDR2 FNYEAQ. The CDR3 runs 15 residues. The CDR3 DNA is TGTGCCGGCGGACAGGGGGCTGCGGGGGCCAACGTCCTGACTTTC. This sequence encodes CAGGQGAAGANVLTF.

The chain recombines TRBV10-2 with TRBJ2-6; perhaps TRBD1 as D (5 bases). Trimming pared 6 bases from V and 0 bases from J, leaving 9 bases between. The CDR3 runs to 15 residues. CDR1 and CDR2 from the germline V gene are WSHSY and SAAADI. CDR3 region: CASSADISGANVLTF. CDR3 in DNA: TGCGCCAGCAGCGCGGACATCTCTGGGGCCAACGTCCTGACTTTC.

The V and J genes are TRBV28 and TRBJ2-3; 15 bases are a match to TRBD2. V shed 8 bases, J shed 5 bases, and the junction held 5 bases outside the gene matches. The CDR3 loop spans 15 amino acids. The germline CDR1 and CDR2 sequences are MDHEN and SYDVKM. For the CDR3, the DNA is TGTGCCAGCGGTGGACTAGCGGGAGGGCGAGATACGCAGTATTTT. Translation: CASGGLAGGRDTQYF.

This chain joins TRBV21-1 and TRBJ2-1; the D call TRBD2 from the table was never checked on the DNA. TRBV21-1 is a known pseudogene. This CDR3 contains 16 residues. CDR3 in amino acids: CASSPRGLELVYEQFF. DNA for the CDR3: TGTGCCAGCAGCCCCAGAGGACTAGAGTTGGTCTACGAGCAGTTCTTC.

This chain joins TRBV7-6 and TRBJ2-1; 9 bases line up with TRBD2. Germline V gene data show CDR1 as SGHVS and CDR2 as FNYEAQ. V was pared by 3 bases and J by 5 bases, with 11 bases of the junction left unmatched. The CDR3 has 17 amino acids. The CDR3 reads CASSFGAGLAGNNEQFF. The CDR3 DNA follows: TGTGCCAGCAGCTTCGGAGCGGGGCTAGCGGGGAACAATGAGCAGTTCTTC.

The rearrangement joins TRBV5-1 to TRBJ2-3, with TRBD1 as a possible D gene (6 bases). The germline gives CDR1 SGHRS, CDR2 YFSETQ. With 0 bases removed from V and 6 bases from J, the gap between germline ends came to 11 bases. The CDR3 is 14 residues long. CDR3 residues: CASSLAPGADTQYF. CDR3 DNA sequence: TGCGCCAGCAGCTTGGCCCCAGGGGCGGATACGCAGTATTTT.

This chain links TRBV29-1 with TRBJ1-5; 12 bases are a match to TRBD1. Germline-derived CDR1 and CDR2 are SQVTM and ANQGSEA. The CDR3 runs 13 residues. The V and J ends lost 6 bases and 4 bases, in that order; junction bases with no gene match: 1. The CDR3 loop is CSVGQGANQPQHF. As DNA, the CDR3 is TGCAGCGTGGGACAGGGGGCGAATCAGCCCCAGCATTTT.

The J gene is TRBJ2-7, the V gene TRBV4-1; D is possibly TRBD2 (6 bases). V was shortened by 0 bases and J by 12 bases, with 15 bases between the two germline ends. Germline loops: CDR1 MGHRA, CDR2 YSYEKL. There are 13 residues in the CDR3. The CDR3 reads CASSQDFRGLSYF. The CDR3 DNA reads TGCGCCAGCAGCCAAGATTTTAGGGGACTGTCGTACTTC.

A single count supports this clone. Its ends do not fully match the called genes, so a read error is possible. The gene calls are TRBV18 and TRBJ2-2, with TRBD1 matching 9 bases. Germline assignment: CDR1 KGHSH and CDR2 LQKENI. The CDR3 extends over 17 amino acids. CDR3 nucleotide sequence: TGTGCCAGCTCCCCACGGTCCAGGACAGGGGACGCCGGGGAGCTGTTTTTT. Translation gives CASSPRSRTGDAGELFF.

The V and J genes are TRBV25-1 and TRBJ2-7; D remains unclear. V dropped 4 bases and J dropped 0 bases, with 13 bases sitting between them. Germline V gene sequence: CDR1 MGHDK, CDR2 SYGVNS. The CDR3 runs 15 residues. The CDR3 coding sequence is TGTGCCAGCAGTGGTGGGCAGGCACTCTCCTACGAGCAGTACTTC. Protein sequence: CASSGGQALSYEQYF.

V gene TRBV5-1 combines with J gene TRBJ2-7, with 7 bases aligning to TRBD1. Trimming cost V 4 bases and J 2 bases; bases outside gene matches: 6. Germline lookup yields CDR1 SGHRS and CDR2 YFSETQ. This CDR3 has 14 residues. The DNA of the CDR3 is TGCGCCAGCAGCCCCCGGGACAGTCCCTACGAGCAGTACTTC. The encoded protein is CASSPRDSPYEQYF. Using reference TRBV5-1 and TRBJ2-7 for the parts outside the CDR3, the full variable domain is KAGVTQTPRYLIKTRGQQVTLSCSPISGHRSVSWYQQTPGQGLQFLFEYFSETQRNKGNFPGRFSGRQFSNSRSEMNVSTLELGDSALYLCASSPRDSPYEQYFGPGTRLTVT.

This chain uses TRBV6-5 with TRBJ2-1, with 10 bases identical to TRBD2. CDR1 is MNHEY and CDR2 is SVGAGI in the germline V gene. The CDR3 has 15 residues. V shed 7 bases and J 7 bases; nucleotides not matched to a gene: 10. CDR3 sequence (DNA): TGTGCCAGCATCAAAAGGACTAGCGGTGAGAATGAGCAGTTCTTC. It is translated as CASIKRTSGENEQFF.

The CDR3 DNA follows: TGTGCCAGCAGCTTTAGCGACGGGAGAGGCGAGCAGTTCTTC. It specifies CASSFSDGRGEQFF. The chain recombines TRBV11-1 with TRBJ2-1, with a possible D match to TRBD2 (6 bases). Germline values: CDR1 SGHAT, CDR2 FQDESV (reference sequence). CDR3 length: 14 residues. Trimming shortened V by 3 bases and J by 10 bases, and 16 bases separated the two germline ends.

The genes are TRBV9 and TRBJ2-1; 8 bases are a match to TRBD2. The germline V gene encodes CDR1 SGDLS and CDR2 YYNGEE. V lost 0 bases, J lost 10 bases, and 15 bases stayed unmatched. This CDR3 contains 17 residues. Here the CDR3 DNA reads TGTGCCAGCAGCGTAGACCCCCTGGGAGCGGGAGATGAGGAGCAGTTCTTC. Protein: CASSVDPLGAGDEEQFF. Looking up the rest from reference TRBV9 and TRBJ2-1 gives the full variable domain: DSGVTQTPKHLITATGQRVTLRCSPRSGDLSVYWYQQSLDQGLQFLIQYYNGEERAKGNILERFSAQQFPDLHSELNLSSLELGDSALYFCASSVDPLGAGDEEQFFGPGTRLTVL.

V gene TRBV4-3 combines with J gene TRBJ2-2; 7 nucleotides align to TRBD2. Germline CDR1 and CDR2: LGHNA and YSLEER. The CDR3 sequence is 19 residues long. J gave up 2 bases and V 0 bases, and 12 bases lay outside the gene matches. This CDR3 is CASSQDMASGLYNTGELFF. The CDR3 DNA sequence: TGCGCCAGCAGCCAAGATATGGCTAGCGGACTCTACAACACCGGGGAGCTGTTTTTT.

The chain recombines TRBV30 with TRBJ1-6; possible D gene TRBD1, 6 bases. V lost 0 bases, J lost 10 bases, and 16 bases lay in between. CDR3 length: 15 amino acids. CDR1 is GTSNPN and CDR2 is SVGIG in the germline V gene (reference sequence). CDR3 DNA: TGTGCCTGGAGTGTATCGCCAGGGGACGTGTCACCCCTCCACTTT. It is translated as CAWSVSPGDVSPLHF.

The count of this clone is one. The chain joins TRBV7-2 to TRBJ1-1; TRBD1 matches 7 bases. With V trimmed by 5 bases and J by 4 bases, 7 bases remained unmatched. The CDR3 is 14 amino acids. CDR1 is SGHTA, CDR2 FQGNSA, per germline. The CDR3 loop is CASSPRGYGTEAFF. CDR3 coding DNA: TGTGCCAGCAGCCCCAGGGGGTACGGCACTGAAGCTTTCTTT.

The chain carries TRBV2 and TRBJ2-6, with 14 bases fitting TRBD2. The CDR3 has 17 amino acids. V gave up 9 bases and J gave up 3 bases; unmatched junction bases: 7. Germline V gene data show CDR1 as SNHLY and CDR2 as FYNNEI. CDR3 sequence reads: CARGTSGRIVGANVLTF. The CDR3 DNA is TGTGCCAGAGGGACTAGCGGGAGAATTGTTGGGGCCAACGTCCTGACTTTC. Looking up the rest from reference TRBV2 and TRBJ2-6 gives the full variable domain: EPEVTQTPSHQVTQMGQEVILRCVPISNHLYFYWYRQILGQKVEFLVSFYNNEISEKSEIFDDQFSVERPDGSNFTLKIRSTKLEDSAMYFCARGTSGRIVGANVLTFGAGSRLTVL.

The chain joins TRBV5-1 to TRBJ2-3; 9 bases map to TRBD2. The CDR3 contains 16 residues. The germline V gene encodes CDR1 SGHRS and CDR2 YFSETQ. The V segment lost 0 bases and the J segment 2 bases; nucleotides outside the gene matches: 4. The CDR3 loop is CASSLEAGGPTDTQYF. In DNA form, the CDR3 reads TGCGCCAGCAGCTTGGAGGCGGGGGGGCCCACAGATACGCAGTATTTT.

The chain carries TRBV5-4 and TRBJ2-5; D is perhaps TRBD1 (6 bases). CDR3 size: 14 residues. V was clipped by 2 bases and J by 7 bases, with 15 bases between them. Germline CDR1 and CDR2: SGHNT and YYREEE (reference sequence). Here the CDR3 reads CASSFNRAQGTQYF. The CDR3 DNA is TGTGCCAGCAGCTTTAACAGGGCCCAGGGGACCCAGTACTTC.

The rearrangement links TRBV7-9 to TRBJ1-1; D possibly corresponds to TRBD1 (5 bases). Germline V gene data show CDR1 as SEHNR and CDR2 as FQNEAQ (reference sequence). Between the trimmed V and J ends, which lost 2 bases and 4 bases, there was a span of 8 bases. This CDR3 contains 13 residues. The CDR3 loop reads CASSLRQGTEAFF. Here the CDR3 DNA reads TGTGCCAGCAGCTTAAGGCAGGGCACTGAAGCTTTCTTT.

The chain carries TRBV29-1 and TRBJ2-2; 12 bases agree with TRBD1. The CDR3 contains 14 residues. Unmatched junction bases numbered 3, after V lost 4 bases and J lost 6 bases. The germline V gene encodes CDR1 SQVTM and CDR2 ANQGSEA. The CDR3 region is CSVGGQGASGELFF. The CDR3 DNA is TGCAGCGTTGGGGGACAGGGGGCGTCCGGGGAGCTGTTTTTT.

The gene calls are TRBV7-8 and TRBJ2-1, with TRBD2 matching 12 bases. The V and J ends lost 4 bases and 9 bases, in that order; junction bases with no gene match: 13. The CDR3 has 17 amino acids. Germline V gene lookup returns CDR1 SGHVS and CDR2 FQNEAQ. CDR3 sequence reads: CASSSPPTSGSSIEQFF. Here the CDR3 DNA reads TGTGCCAGCAGCTCCCCTCCGACTAGCGGGAGTTCTATTGAGCAGTTCTTC.

The CDR3 region is CSVGRDRDNYGYTF. The CDR3 region has the DNA TGCAGCGTGGGGCGGGACAGGGACAACTATGGCTACACCTTC. This rearrangement joins TRBV29-1 to TRBJ1-2, with 9 bases lining up with TRBD1. This CDR3 comprises 14 residues. From germline, CDR1 is SQVTM and CDR2 ANQGSEA. Trimming cost V 6 bases and J 2 bases; bases outside gene matches: 7.

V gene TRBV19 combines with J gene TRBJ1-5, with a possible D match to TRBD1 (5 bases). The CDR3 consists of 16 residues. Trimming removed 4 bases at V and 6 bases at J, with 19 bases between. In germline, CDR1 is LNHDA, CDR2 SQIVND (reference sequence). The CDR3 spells CASSTRQIQGVQPQHF. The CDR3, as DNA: TGTGCCAGTAGTACCCGACAGATACAAGGAGTTCAGCCCCAGCATTTT.

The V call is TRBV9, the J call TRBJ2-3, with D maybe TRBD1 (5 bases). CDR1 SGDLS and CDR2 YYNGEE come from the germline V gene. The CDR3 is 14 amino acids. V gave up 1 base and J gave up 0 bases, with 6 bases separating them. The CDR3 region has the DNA TGTGCCAGCAGCGTACAGGGTAGCACAGATACGCAGTATTTT. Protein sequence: CASSVQGSTDTQYF.

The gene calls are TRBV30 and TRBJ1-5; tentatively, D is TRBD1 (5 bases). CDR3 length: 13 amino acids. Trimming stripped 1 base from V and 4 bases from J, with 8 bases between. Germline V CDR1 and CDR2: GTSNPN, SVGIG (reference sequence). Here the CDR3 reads CAWSGQTNQPQHF. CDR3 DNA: TGTGCCTGGAGTGGACAGACTAATCAGCCCCAGCATTTT.